This T cell receptor beta chain was found in a study of blood T cell repertoires in COVID-19. Losses at the gene ends were 5 bases for V and 7 bases for J; bases not matched to a gene: 9. CDR3 length: 16 amino acids. Germline CDR1 SGHAT, CDR2 FQNNGV. TCRdb's table, derived via immunoSEQ multiplex PCR, lists solely in-frame clones and lacks some. The sample consists of some 130,000 clones, approximately 90% of them appearing once. The gene calls are TRBV11-2 and TRBJ1-5; 12 nucleotides align to TRBD1. The specimen sequenced was peripheral blood. The clonotype comes from a man aged 60 to 75 with COVID-19, enrolled during active disease. For the CDR3, the DNA is TGTGCCAGCAGCGCTATCACCGGGACAGGGGGCCAGCCCCAGCATTTT. Translation gives CASSAITGTGGQPQHF.